The 11 T cell receptor beta chains below all came from one sample that was sequenced in a study of a mutant IDH1 vaccine in newly diagnosed glioma (dated by TCRdb to the early 2020s). The method was the immunoSEQ multiplex PCR assay. TCRdb limited this immuneACCESS table to in-frame rearrangements with V and J called. A share of clones is missing; checked studies link under half to unresolved V genes, and the rest is unexplained. For this sample the table gives 30,000 to 40,000 clones, of which roughly 89% were detected only once. The ten biggest clones cover approximately 20% of the sample. The time point tag for this specimen amounts to: baseline, week 1 (first vaccination visit). The meaning of the sample's treatment or condition label: pre-vaccination baseline after standard-of-care therapy. The specimen comprised PBMCs, sampled from a glioma patient treated with radiotherapy, temozolomide or both. The receptors were sampled from a young man with glioma.

V usage is TRBV19 and J usage is TRBJ2-7; 7 bases map to TRBD2. Germline V lookup: CDR1 LNHDA, CDR2 SQIVND (reference sequence). The length of the CDR3 is 14 residues. J was trimmed by 3 bases and V by 3 bases; bases with no gene match: 5. The CDR3 here is CASSMFAGDYEQYF. The CDR3 DNA reads as TGTGCCAGTAGTATGTTCGCGGGAGACTACGAGCAGTACTTC.

The J gene is TRBJ2-7, the V gene TRBV27; 8 bases are shared with TRBD2. The V segment lost 4 bases and the J segment 7 bases; nucleotides outside the gene matches: 12. CDR1 is MNHEY, CDR2 SMNVEV, per germline (reference sequence). The CDR3 sequence is 15 residues long. The CDR3 DNA follows: TGTGCCAGCAGTTATGGACTAGCTGAACTACGAGAGCAGTACTTC. It specifies CASSYGLAELREQYF.

The rearrangement links TRBV2 to TRBJ2-4, with D possibly TRBD2 on 6 matching bases. Germline CDR1 reads SNHLY; CDR2 reads FYNNEI. With 8 bases removed from V and 1 base from J, the gap between germline ends came to 15 bases. The CDR3 loop spans 15 amino acids. The CDR3 DNA follows: TGTGCCAGCGGGGGGACTGGGAGGGCCAAAAACATTCAGTACTTC. Translation: CASGGTGRAKNIQYF.

This clone was picked up one time. This chain connects TRBV5-6 to TRBJ1-5; D not certain. The CDR3 runs to 15 residues. Trimming shortened V by 0 bases and J by 3 bases, and 10 bases separated the two germline ends. Germline V CDR1 and CDR2: SGHDT, YYEEEE. The CDR3, as DNA: TGTGCCAGCAGCTTGGGAGGTTTTGACAATCAGCCCCAGCATTTT. Its translation is CASSLGGFDNQPQHF.

This chain joins TRBV7-6 and TRBJ1-3; D not certain. V gave up 4 bases and J gave up 1 base, with 23 bases separating them. This CDR3 has 19 amino acids. In germline, CDR1 is SGHVS, CDR2 FNYEAQ. Here the CDR3 reads CASSSRPQDISSSGNTIYF. CDR3 in DNA: TGTGCCAGCAGCTCCAGGCCCCAAGACATCAGTTCTTCTGGAAACACCATATATTTT.

This chain uses TRBV19 with TRBJ2-1, with D tentatively TRBD2 (6 bases). The ends were cut back, 2 bases at V and 6 bases at J, with 11 bases in the middle. The germline V gene has CDR1 LNHDA and CDR2 SQIVND (reference sequence). The CDR3 contains 14 residues. CDR3 sequence reads: CASSIRGGSNEQFF. The CDR3 nucleotides read TGTGCCAGTAGTATAAGAGGAGGGTCCAATGAGCAGTTCTTC. The full variable domain, rest sourced from reference TRBV19 and TRBJ2-1, is DGGITQSPKYLFRKEGQNVTLSCEQNLNHDAMYWYRQDPGQGLRLIYYSQIVNDFQKGDIAEGYSVSREKKESFPLTVTSAQKNPTAFYLCASSIRGGSNEQFFGPGTRLTVL.

The gene calls are TRBV15 and TRBJ2-7, with 10 bases aligning to TRBD2. The CDR3 has 15 residues. The J segment lost 1 base and the V segment lost 3 bases, leaving 3 bases of the junction unmatched. Germline CDR1 is LNHNV and CDR2 is YYDKDF (reference sequence). CDR3 bases: TGTGCCACCAGCAGGGGACTAGCGAATTCCTACGAGCAGTACTTC. Encoded protein: CATSRGLANSYEQYF.

The chain employs TRBV7-9 and TRBJ2-2; no clear D gene. Trimming shortened V by 6 bases and J by 6 bases, and 14 bases separated the two germline ends. The CDR3 consists of 14 residues. Germline V gene lookup returns CDR1 SEHNR and CDR2 FQNEAQ (reference sequence). The CDR3 loop reads CASSVSFGSGELFF. CDR3 sequence (DNA): TGTGCCAGCAGTGTTTCCTTCGGTTCCGGGGAGCTGTTTTTT.

The chain joins TRBV28 to TRBJ2-6; unclear D gene. This CDR3 comprises 17 residues. Trimming stripped 6 bases from V and 0 bases from J, with 15 bases between. Germline CDR1 MDHEN, CDR2 SYDVKM. CDR3 nucleotide sequence: TGTGCCAGCAGCACGCTGGACGCCAGCTCTGGGGCCAACGTCCTGACTTTC. Translating gives CASSTLDASSGANVLTF. The variable domain in full, completed from reference TRBV28 and TRBJ2-6, reads DVKVTQSSRYLVKRTGEKVFLECVQDMDHENMFWYRQDPGLGLRLIYFSYDVKMKEKGDIPEGYSVSREKKERFSLILESASTNQTSMYLCASSTLDASSGANVLTFGAGSRLTVL.

This clone came up once. This chain joins TRBV7-9 and TRBJ2-1, with 9 bases aligning to TRBD2. J gave up 2 bases and V 2 bases, and 4 bases lay outside the gene matches. Per the germline V gene, CDR1 is SEHNR and CDR2 is FQNEAQ (reference sequence). The CDR3 contains 16 residues. The CDR3 DNA reads as TGTGCCAGCAGCTTAAGCCCTAGCGGGACCTACAATGAGCAGTTCTTC. This encodes CASSLSPSGTYNEQFF.

This chain links TRBV7-2 with TRBJ1-2, with a possible D match to TRBD1 (5 bases). Trimming took off 3 bases at V and 1 base at J, with 18 bases between the two ends. The germline V gene has CDR1 SGHTA and CDR2 FQGNSA. This CDR3 comprises 17 residues. The CDR3, as DNA: TGTGCCAGCAGCTTTGAAACGGCAGGGACGCGTAACTATGGCTACACCTTC. Its translation is CASSFETAGTRNYGYTF. Looking up the rest from reference TRBV7-2 and TRBJ1-2 gives the full variable domain: GAGVSQSPSNKVTEKGKDVELRCDPISGHTALYWYRQSLGQGLEFLIYFQGNSAPDKSGLPSDRFSAERTGGSVSTLTIQRTQQEDSAVYLCASSFETAGTRNYGYTFGSGTRLTVV.